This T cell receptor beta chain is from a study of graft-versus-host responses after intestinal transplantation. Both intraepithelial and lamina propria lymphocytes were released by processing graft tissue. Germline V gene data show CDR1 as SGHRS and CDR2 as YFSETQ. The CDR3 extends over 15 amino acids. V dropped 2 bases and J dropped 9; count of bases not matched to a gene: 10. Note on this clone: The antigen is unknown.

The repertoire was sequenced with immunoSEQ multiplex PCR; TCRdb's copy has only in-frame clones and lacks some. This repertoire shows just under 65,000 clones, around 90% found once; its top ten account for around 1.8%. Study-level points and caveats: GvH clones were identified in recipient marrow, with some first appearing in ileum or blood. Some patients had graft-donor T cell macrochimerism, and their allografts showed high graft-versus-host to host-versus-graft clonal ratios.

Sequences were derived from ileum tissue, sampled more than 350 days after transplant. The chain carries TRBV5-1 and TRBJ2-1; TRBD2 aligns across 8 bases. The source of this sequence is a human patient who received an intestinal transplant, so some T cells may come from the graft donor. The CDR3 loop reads CASSFGTSTIGEQFF. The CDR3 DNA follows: TGCGCCAGCAGCTTCGGGACTAGTACAATTGGTGAGCAGTTCTTC.